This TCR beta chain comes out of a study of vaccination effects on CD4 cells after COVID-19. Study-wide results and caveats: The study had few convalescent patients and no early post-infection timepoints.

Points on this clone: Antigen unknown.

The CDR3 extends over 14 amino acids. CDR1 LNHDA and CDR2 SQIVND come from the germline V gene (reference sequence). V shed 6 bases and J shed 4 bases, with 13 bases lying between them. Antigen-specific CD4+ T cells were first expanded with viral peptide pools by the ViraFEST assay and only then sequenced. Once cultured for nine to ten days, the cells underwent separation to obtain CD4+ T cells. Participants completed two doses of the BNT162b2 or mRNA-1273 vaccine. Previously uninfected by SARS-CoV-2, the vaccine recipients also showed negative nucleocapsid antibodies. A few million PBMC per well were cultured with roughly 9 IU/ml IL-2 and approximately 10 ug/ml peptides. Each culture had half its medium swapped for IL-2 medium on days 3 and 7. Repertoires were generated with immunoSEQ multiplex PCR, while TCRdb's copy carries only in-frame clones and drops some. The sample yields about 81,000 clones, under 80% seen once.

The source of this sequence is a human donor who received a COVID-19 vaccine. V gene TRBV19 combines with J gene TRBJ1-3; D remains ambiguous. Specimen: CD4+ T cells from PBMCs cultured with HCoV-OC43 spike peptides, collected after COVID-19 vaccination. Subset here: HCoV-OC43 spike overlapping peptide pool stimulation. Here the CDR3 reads CASSPASTGNTIYF. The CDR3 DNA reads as TGTGCCAGTAGCCCCGCCAGTACCGGAAACACCATATATTTT.